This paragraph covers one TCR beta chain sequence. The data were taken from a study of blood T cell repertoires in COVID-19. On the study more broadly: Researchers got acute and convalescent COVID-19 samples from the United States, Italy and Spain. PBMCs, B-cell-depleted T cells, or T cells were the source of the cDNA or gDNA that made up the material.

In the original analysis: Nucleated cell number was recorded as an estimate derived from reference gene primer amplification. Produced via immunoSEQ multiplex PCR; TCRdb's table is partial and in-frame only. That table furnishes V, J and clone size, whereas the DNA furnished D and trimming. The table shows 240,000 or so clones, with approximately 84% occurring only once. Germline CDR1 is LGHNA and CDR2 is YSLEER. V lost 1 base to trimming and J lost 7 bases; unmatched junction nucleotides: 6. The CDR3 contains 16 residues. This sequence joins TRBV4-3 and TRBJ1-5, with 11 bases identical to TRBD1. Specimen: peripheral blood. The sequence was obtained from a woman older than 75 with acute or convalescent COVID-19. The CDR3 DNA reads TGCGCCAGCAGCCAAGTTCGGGGACAGGGGGAACAGCCCCAGCATTTT. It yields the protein CASSQVRGQGEQPQHF.